The 10 T cell receptor beta chains presented below share a single source sample, sequenced in a study of technical replicates of blood from a handful of donors. Clones were sequenced by immunoSEQ multiplex PCR, and TCRdb holds only the in-frame ones, with some missing. The table records around 80,000 clones, 95% to 98% of them present only once. Sequences were obtained from T cells isolated from PBMCs. The source is a human donor in good health.

The J gene is TRBJ1-2, the V gene TRBV30; no clear D gene. The CDR3 is made up of 13 amino acids. Trimming cost V 4 bases and J 5 bases, with 14 bases left between them. Germline V gives CDR1 GTSNPN, CDR2 SVGIG (reference sequence). The CDR3 DNA reads TGTGCCTGGAAGAGCGGGATGAAGTATGGCTACACCTTC. Protein: CAWKSGMKYGYTF.

This chain uses TRBV19 with TRBJ1-2, with 8 bases matching TRBD1. This CDR3 region has 18 residues. V shed 0 bases, J shed 1 base, and the junction held 10 bases outside the gene matches. Germline assignment: CDR1 LNHDA and CDR2 SQIVND (reference sequence). The CDR3 region has the DNA TGTGCCAGTAGTATAGATCCCGCCGGGACAGGAGTTAACTATGGCTACACCTTC. It codes for CASSIDPAGTGVNYGYTF.

This chain connects TRBV7-2 to TRBJ1-1; D gene ambiguous. Germline CDR1 SGHTA, CDR2 FQGNSA. The CDR3 runs 13 residues. Trimming pared 2 bases from V and 3 bases from J, leaving 7 bases between. The CDR3 loop reads CASSLTDYTEAFF. The CDR3 DNA follows: TGTGCCAGCAGCTTAACCGACTACACTGAAGCTTTCTTT.

In its sample, this clone was seen once. This chain uses TRBV30 with TRBJ2-5; TRBD2 agrees at 7 bases. V lost 2 bases and J lost 5; bases outside the gene matches: 8. The CDR3 is 14 amino acids. Germline assignment: CDR1 GTSNPN and CDR2 SVGIG (reference sequence). Here the CDR3 DNA reads TGTGCCTGGAGTTGGACTAGTATGTGGGAGACCCAGTACTTC. Encoded protein: CAWSWTSMWETQYF.

V gene TRBV4-3 combines with J gene TRBJ2-2, with D possibly being TRBD2 (6 bases). The CDR3 spans 16 residues. Germline CDR1 and CDR2: LGHNA and YSLEER. V lost 0 bases and J lost 3, with 11 bases in between. CDR3 protein: CASSQEEGYYTGELFF. The CDR3 region has the DNA TGCGCCAGCAGCCAAGAGGAGGGATACTACACCGGGGAGCTGTTTTTT.

This chain joins TRBV13 and TRBJ2-1; TRBD2 agrees at 10 bases. CDR3 length equals 18 residues. Looked up from germline, CDR1 is PRHDT and CDR2 is FYEKMQ (reference sequence). Germline trimming cut 0 bases from V and 4 bases from J; bases unmatched to any gene: 9. The CDR3 coding sequence is TGTGCCAGCAGCTTAGGCGAGCCAGCGGGAGGGCCTTACAATGAGCAGTTCTTC. Translated, it gives CASSLGEPAGGPYNEQFF.

The V gene is TRBV7-2, the J gene TRBJ1-2; D perhaps matches TRBD1 (5 bases). The CDR3 spans 16 residues. Germline assignment: CDR1 SGHTA and CDR2 FQGNSA. V was cut by 2 bases and J by 4 bases, with 17 bases left in between. The CDR3 sequence: CASSLSSGTGGYGYTF. The CDR3 region has the DNA TGTGCCAGCAGCTTAAGTTCTGGGACGGGGGGCTATGGCTACACCTTC.

The chain joins TRBV5-1 to TRBJ1-1, with D perhaps matching TRBD1 (5 bases). Between the trimmed V and J ends, which lost 4 bases and 0 bases, there was a span of 16 bases. The CDR3 has 16 residues. The V gene's germline CDR1 is SGHRS and CDR2 YFSETQ. Here the CDR3 reads CASSPGRQGVNTEAFF. For the CDR3, the DNA is TGCGCCAGCAGCCCTGGGAGGCAGGGAGTGAACACTGAAGCTTTCTTT. Supplemented by reference TRBV5-1 and TRBJ1-1, the full variable domain reads KAGVTQTPRYLIKTRGQQVTLSCSPISGHRSVSWYQQTPGQGLQFLFEYFSETQRNKGNFPGRFSGRQFSNSRSEMNVSTLELGDSALYLCASSPGRQGVNTEAFFGQGTRLTVV.

The gene calls are TRBV19 and TRBJ2-7, with D perhaps matching TRBD2 (6 bases). The CDR3 totals 13 residues. CDR1 and CDR2 from the germline V gene are LNHDA and SQIVND (reference sequence). V was clipped by 5 bases and J by 2 bases, with 10 bases between them. CDR3 sequence: CASSSGTPYEQYF. The CDR3 bases are TGTGCCAGTAGTTCCGGGACTCCCTACGAGCAGTACTTC. The full variable domain, rest sourced from reference TRBV19 and TRBJ2-7, is DGGITQSPKYLFRKEGQNVTLSCEQNLNHDAMYWYRQDPGQGLRLIYYSQIVNDFQKGDIAEGYSVSREKKESFPLTVTSAQKNPTAFYLCASSSGTPYEQYFGPGTRLTVT.

The rearrangement uses TRBV5-6 and TRBJ1-5; D ambiguous. V lost 4 bases, J lost 3 bases, and 14 bases lay in between. Germline CDR1 SGHDT, CDR2 YYEEEE. The CDR3 is 15 residues long. CDR3 amino acids: CASSLLRTFNQPQHF. CDR3 nucleotides: TGTGCCAGCAGCCTCTTAAGGACTTTCAATCAGCCCCAGCATTTT.